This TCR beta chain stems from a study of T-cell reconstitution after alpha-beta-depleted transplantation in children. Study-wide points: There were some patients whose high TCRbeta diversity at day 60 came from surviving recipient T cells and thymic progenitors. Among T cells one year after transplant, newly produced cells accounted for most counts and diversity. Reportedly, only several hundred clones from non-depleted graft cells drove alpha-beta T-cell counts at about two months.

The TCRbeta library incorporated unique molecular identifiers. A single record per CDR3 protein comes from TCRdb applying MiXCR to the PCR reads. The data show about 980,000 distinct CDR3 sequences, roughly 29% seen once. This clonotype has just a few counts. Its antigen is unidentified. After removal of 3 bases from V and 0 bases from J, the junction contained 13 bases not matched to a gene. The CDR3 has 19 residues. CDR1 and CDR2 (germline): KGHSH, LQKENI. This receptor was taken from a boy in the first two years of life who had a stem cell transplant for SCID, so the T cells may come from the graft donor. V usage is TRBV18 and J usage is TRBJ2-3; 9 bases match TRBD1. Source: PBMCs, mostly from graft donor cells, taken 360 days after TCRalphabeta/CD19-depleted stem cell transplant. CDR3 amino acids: CASSPFISSGTGSTDTQYF. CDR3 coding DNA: TGTGCCAGCTCACCCTTCATTTCATCCGGGACAGGGAGCACAGATACGCAGTATTTT.